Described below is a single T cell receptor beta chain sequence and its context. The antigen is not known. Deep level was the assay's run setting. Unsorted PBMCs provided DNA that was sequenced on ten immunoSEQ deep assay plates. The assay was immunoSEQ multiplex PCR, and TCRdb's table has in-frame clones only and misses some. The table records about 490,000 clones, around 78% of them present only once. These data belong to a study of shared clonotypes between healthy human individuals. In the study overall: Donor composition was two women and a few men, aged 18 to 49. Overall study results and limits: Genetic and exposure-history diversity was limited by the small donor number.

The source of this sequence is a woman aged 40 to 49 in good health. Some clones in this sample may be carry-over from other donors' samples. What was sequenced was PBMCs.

The DNA of the CDR3 is TGTGCCAGCAGTCCATCTCTCCCGGGGACTAGAGGGGGGACCCAGTACTTC. Protein: CASSPSLPGTRGGTQYF. The rearrangement joins TRBV28 to TRBJ2-5; TRBD2 matches at 8 bases. The CDR3 has 17 residues. V lost 5 bases and J lost 7; bases outside the gene matches: 18. Germline V lookup: CDR1 MDHEN, CDR2 SYDVKM.